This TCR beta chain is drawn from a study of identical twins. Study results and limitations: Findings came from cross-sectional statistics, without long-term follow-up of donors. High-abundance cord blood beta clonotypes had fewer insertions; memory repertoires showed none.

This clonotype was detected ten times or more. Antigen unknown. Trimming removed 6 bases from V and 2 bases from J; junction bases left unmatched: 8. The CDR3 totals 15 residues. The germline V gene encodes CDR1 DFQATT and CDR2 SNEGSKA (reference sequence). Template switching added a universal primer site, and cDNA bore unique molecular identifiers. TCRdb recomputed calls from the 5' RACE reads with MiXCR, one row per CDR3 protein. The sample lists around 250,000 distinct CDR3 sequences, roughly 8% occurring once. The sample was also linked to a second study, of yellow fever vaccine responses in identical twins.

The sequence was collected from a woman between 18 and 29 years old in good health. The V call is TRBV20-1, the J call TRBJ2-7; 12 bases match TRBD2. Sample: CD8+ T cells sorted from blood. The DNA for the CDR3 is TGCAGTGCACGGAGACTAGCGGGGGACACCTACGAGCAGTACTTC. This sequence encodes CSARRLAGDTYEQYF.